A selection of T cell receptor beta chains follows, all from one sample in a study of cytomegalovirus exposure and HLA in healthy donors. Here immunoSEQ multiplex PCR was the method, and the copy in TCRdb shows in-frame clones only, minus some. This sample has approximately 160,000 clones, with roughly 71% found just once. The sequenced material came from PBMCs. The receptors originated from a woman between 50 and 59 years old in good health and CMV-seropositive. CDR3s include the opening cysteine and the closing phenylalanine or tryptophan. A D gene is named only where the DNA matches it firmly. Part of the rows lack a size; the others show once, few, many or a class for expanded clones.

TRBJ1-1,once,.,TRBV27,TGTGCCAGCAGTTTATCAGGGGGTGACACTGAAGCTTTCTTT,CASSLSGGDTEAFF
TRBJ1-2,.,.,TRBV5-5,TGTGCCAGCAGCTTGGCCGCCCCGGGTGGGTATGGCTACACCTTC,CASSLAAPGGYGYTF
TRBJ1-3,.,.,TRBV20-1,TGCAGTGCGAACCGGGGAAACACCATATATTTT,CSANRGNTIYF
TRBJ2-1,.,TRBD2,TRBV7-8,TGTGCCAGCAGCCCGGGTGGGCGGGGGGGTACCTACAATGAGCAGTTCTTC,CASSPGGRGGTYNEQFF
TRBJ1-6,.,.,TRBV27,TGTGCCAGCAGCCTCTTTAGCTCACCCGATTCACCCCTCCACTTT,CASSLFSSPDSPLHF
TRBJ2-6,.,TRBD1,TRBV7-3,TGTGCCAGCAGCGTCGGACAGGGCAACGTCCTGACTTTC,CASSVGQGNVLTF
TRBJ1-5,few,TRBD1,TRBV6-5,TGTGCCATACAGGGGGAGGGCAATCAGCCCCAGCATTTT,CAIQGEGNQPQHF
TRBJ2-7,.,.,TRBV5-6,TGTGCCAGCAGCTCGTCGTATGGGGCCAGCGAGCAGTACTTC,CASSSSYGASEQYF
TRBJ1-5,.,TRBD1,TRBV2,TGTGCCAGCAGTGTCCGAAAGGACAGGGGAAATCAGCCCCAGCATTTT,CASSVRKDRGNQPQHF
TRBJ2-1,.,TRBD2,TRBV19,TGTGCCAGTAGTACTCGGACTAGAATCAATGAGCAGTTCTTC,CASSTRTRINEQFF
TRBJ2-7,.,TRBD1,TRBV15,TGTGCCACGGGGACAGGGCAATCATACGAGCAGTACTTC,CATGTGQSYEQYF
TRBJ1-2,.,TRBD1,TRBV27,TGTGCCAGCAGTCAAGCCCGCGACCCTCGGACAGGGATTAACTATGGCTACACCTTC,CASSQARDPRTGINYGYTF
TRBJ2-1,.,.,TRBV2,TGTGCCAGCAGTGAAATATTTCAAGGAAGGAGTCCTTACAATGAGCAGTTCTTC,CASSEIFQGRSPYNEQFF
TRBJ2-7,.,TRBD1,TRBV4-1,TGCGCCAGCAGCCGAAGGGACAGCGCCTACGAGCAGTACTTC,CASSRRDSAYEQYF
TRBJ1-1,once,TRBD1,TRBV11-2,TGTGCCAGCAGACAACTAACAGGGGGATCGGAAGCTTTCTTT,CASRQLTGGSEAFF
TRBJ2-5,few,TRBD2,TRBV5-4,TGTGCCAGCAGCGACAAGACTAGCGGGGGTTGGACCCAGTACTTC,CASSDKTSGGWTQYF
TRBJ2-5,once,TRBD2,TRBV5-1,TGCGCCAGCAGCACGGGGACTAGCGGGTTGGGGGAGACCCAGTACTTC,CASSTGTSGLGETQYF
TRBJ1-2,.,.,TRBV7-2,TGTGCCAGCAGCCTAAGTCCAGGGGCCTATGGCTACACCTTC,CASSLSPGAYGYTF
TRBJ2-1,.,.,TRBV7-2,TGTGCCAGCAACGCAGGGTCTTACAATGAGCAGTTCTTC,CASNAGSYNEQFF
TRBJ1-2,.,TRBD1,TRBV6-5,TGTGCCAGCACGACAGGGGCCGCTAACTATGGCTACACCTTC,CASTTGAANYGYTF
TRBJ1-3,medium-sized,.,TRBV5-6,TGTGCCAGCAGCTTTCCCGGGACAGGAAACACCATATATTTT,CASSFPGTGNTIYF
TRBJ2-7,.,TRBD2,TRBV7-3,TGTGCCAGCAGCCCGGGGACTAGCCCATACGAGCAGTACTTC,CASSPGTSPYEQYF
TRBJ1-1,.,.,TRBV7-9,TGTGCCAGCAGCTTAAGGGAAGGGAGTGTGGCTTTCTTT,CASSLREGSVAFF
TRBJ1-2,.,.,TRBV30,TGTGCCTGGAGTACCCGGACAGTCCTCTATGGCTACACCTTC,CAWSTRTVLYGYTF
TRBJ2-2,.,.,TRBV7-3,TGTGCCAGCAGAATCGACAGCGCCGGGGAGCTGTTTTTT,CASRIDSAGELFF
TRBJ1-1,.,TRBD1,TRBV2,TGTGCCAGCAGCGGACAGGGGTTGGGGACTGAAGCTTTCTTT,CASSGQGLGTEAFF
TRBJ1-6,.,.,TRBV28,TGTGCCAGCAGTTTAAGGACAGCCTATTCACCCCTCCACTTT,CASSLRTAYSPLHF
TRBJ2-5,.,TRBD2,TRBV5-5,TGTGCCAGCAGCGGCGTTAGCGGGGTAGTAGAGACCCAGTACTTC,CASSGVSGVVETQYF
TRBJ2-5,.,.,TRBV5-1,TGCGCCAGCAGCTTGGACGGGGAGACCCAGTACTTC,CASSLDGETQYF
TRBJ2-2,.,TRBD2,TRBV7-7,TGTGCCAGCTCCAATCCGGGACTAGCGGGGGCCCCGAACACCGGGGAGCTGTTTTTT,CASSNPGLAGAPNTGELFF
TRBJ2-2,.,.,TRBV30,TGTGCCTGGAGTGTAACCAGGGCAACCGGGGAGCTGTTTTTT,CAWSVTRATGELFF